This entry lists 26 T cell receptor beta chains sequenced from one sample in a study of blood T cell repertoires in COVID-19. Assay: immunoSEQ multiplex PCR; the TCRdb copy retains only in-frame clones and omits some. The sample contains approximately 200,000 clones, roughly 84% of which appear only once. Sequences were obtained from PBMCs or T cells enriched from blood (not recorded which). The receptors stem from a man aged 40-49 years who had recovered from COVID-19.

The chain employs TRBV3-1 (or the pseudogene TRBV3-2) and TRBJ2-1, with 14 bases fitting TRBD2. Germline CDR1 and CDR2: LGHDT and YNNKEL (reference sequence). The CDR3 runs 19 residues. V trimming: 5 bases; J trimming: 5 bases; junction bases outside the gene matches: 14. The CDR3 DNA follows: TGTGCCAGCAGCTACTTGACTAGCGGGGGGGCCGGGGGCAACAATGAGCAGTTCTTC. As protein: CASSYLTSGGAGGNNEQFF.

The chain employs TRBV2 and TRBJ2-2; TRBD1 is a possible D gene (6 bases). The CDR3 covers 14 residues. Germline CDR1 is SNHLY and CDR2 is FYNNEI. V dropped 6 bases and J dropped 1 base, with 9 bases sitting between them. CDR3 sequence reads: CASSPDRNTGELFF. The CDR3 nucleotides read TGTGCCAGCAGCCCGGACAGGAACACCGGGGAGCTGTTTTTT.

The chain is built from TRBV18 and TRBJ2-6, with D maybe TRBD1 (5 bases). From germline, CDR1 is KGHSH and CDR2 LQKENI. V lost 9 bases and J lost 1, with 22 bases in between. This CDR3 is 18 amino acids long. The chain's CDR3 is CASLPPRTRASGANVLTF. CDR3 nucleotide sequence: TGTGCCAGTTTACCCCCCCGGACACGAGCATCTGGGGCCAACGTCCTGACTTTC.

V usage is TRBV3-1 (or the pseudogene TRBV3-2) and J usage is TRBJ2-4, with D perhaps TRBD2 (6 bases). V lost 1 base and J 11 bases, leaving 18 bases between the germline ends. The CDR3 runs to 15 residues. CDR1 and CDR2 from the germline V gene are LGHDT and YNNKEL (reference sequence). The CDR3 region is CASSQGGVAAVLQYF. CDR3 bases: TGTGCCAGCAGCCAAGGAGGTGTAGCGGCGGTACTTCAGTACTTC.

The V and J genes are TRBV19 and TRBJ1-1; D unclear. V lost 5 bases and J lost 2, with 3 bases in between. The CDR3 has 11 amino acids. CDR1 and CDR2 (germline): LNHDA, SQIVND (reference sequence). The CDR3 nucleotides read TGTGCCAGTAGTTTAAACACTGAAGCTTTCTTT. It encodes CASSLNTEAFF.

The gene calls are TRBV19 and TRBJ1-1; D ambiguous. This CDR3 region has 14 residues. The germline V and J ends were trimmed by 3 bases and 1 base, with 9 bases remaining between them. Germline V gene sequence: CDR1 LNHDA, CDR2 SQIVND (reference sequence). The CDR3 sequence is CASSIYAGNTEAFF. For the CDR3, the DNA is TGTGCCAGTAGTATTTATGCAGGGAACACTGAAGCTTTCTTT.

V and J are TRBV5-5 and TRBJ1-1, with D possibly matching TRBD1 (5 bases). CDR1 is SGHKS and CDR2 is YYEKEE in the germline V gene (reference sequence). CDR3 length equals 12 residues. Trimming removed 4 bases at V and 4 bases at J, with 8 bases between. The CDR3 DNA sequence: TGTGCCAGCAGCCGGGGGATCACTGAAGCTTTCTTT. Its translation is CASSRGITEAFF.

The gene calls are TRBV10-3 and TRBJ1-1, with 9 nucleotides matching TRBD1. The ends lost 3 bases at V and 1 base at J; junction bases unmatched: 3. Germline lookup yields CDR1 ENHRY and CDR2 SYGVKD. This CDR3 comprises 15 residues. CDR3 residues: CAISEGQGRNTEAFF. Here the CDR3 DNA reads TGTGCCATCAGTGAAGGACAGGGGAGGAACACTGAAGCTTTCTTT.

The V gene is TRBV2, the J gene TRBJ1-1; TRBD1 might be the D (6 bases). The CDR3 is made up of 11 amino acids. Germline V gives CDR1 SNHLY, CDR2 FYNNEI. Trimming cost V 7 bases and J 6 bases, with 9 bases left between them. CDR3 nucleotide sequence: TGTGCCAGCAAGGGGGGGCCTGAAGCTTTCTTT. Its protein is CASKGGPEAFF. The full variable domain, completed using reference TRBV2 and TRBJ1-1, is EPEVTQTPSHQVTQMGQEVILRCVPISNHLYFYWYRQILGQKVEFLVSFYNNEISEKSEIFDDQFSVERPDGSNFTLKIRSTKLEDSAMYFCASKGGPEAFFGQGTRLTVV.

This chain joins TRBV11-2 and TRBJ2-1, with TRBD2 identical over 11 bases. Germline values: CDR1 SGHAT, CDR2 FQNNGV. The CDR3 has 15 residues. V lost 1 base, J lost 6 bases, and 2 bases stayed unmatched. CDR3 nucleotide sequence: TGTGCCAGCAGCTTAGCTCTAGCGGGGGGCAATGAGCAGTTCTTC. Protein product: CASSLALAGGNEQFF.

The genes are TRBV21-1 and TRBJ1-1; no DNA check was done on the table's D call, TRBD1. TRBV21-1 is deemed a pseudogene. The CDR3 has 16 amino acids. The CDR3 sequence is CASSRQGAHMNTEAFF. As DNA, the CDR3 is TGTGCCAGCAGCAGACAGGGGGCGCATATGAACACTGAAGCTTTCTTT.

The count of this clone is one. The chain carries TRBV11-1 and TRBJ1-4; perhaps TRBD1 as D (6 bases). Germline assignment: CDR1 SGHAT and CDR2 FQDESV (reference sequence). The CDR3 has 13 amino acids. Trimming shortened V by 5 bases and J by 7 bases, and 11 bases separated the two germline ends. The CDR3 loop is CASSRGAAEKLFF. In DNA, the CDR3 is TGTGCCAGCAGCCGGGGGGCCGCTGAAAAACTGTTTTTT.

The V and J genes are TRBV6-1 and TRBJ2-2, with TRBD2 identical over 11 bases. CDR3 length equals 18 residues. With 1 base clipped from V and 1 base from J, the junction kept 5 bases outside the gene matches. Germline CDR1 and CDR2: MNHNS and SASEGT. CDR3 nucleotides: TGTGCCAGCAGTGAAGGGCTAGCGGGGGGATTGAACACCGGGGAGCTGTTTTTT. Protein sequence: CASSEGLAGGLNTGELFF.

V is TRBV6-2 or TRBV6-3 and J is TRBJ1-5; 7 nucleotides line up with TRBD1. With 2 bases clipped from V and 1 base from J, the junction kept 11 bases outside the gene matches. The CDR3 consists of 18 residues. CDR1 and CDR2 from the germline V gene are MNHEY and SVGEGT. The CDR3 DNA sequence: TGTGCCAGCAGTTACATGGTCGGAGGGGGCTTGAGCAATCAGCCCCAGCATTTT. This codes for CASSYMVGGGLSNQPQHF.

In the case of this clone: Other nucleotide sequences from this sample produce the same CDR3. V and J are TRBV12-3 or TRBV12-4 and TRBJ1-1; D unclear. This CDR3 has 13 amino acids. V gave up 1 base and J gave up 1 base, with 4 bases separating them. As DNA, the CDR3 is TGTGCCAGCAGTTTAGGCGCGAACACTGAAGCTTTCTTT. This encodes CASSLGANTEAFF.

Concerning this clone itself: The sample contains more than one DNA sequence encoding this CDR3. The chain has TRBV10-3 and TRBJ1-5; the D gene is possibly TRBD1 (5 bases). CDR1 ENHRY and CDR2 SYGVKD come from the germline V gene. The CDR3 consists of 14 residues. Trimming left V 10 bases short and J 5 bases short, with 18 bases between. The CDR3, as DNA: TGTGCCACCGCGAGGGCAGGAGGGGATCAGCCCCAGCATTTT. Encoded protein: CATARAGGDQPQHF.

This chain uses TRBV7-2 with TRBJ1-3; maybe TRBD1 (6 bases). There are 21 residues in the CDR3. Trimming stripped 4 bases from V and 0 bases from J, with 28 bases between. Germline V lookup: CDR1 SGHTA, CDR2 FQGNSA. Written as DNA, the CDR3 is TGTGCCAGCAGCTCAGCGCCCTGGAAGGGGGAGCAAAAGAGCTCTGGAAACACCATATATTTT. It yields the protein CASSSAPWKGEQKSSGNTIYF.

The V gene is TRBV6-6, the J gene TRBJ2-1, with D tentatively TRBD1 (6 bases). CDR3 length equals 15 residues. In germline, CDR1 is MNHNY, CDR2 SVGAGI (reference sequence). V was clipped by 4 bases and J by 7 bases, with 17 bases between them. CDR3 DNA: TGTGCCAGCAGTTCCCCGACAGGTTTGGCGAATGAGCAGTTCTTC. It is translated as CASSSPTGLANEQFF.

The V call is TRBV6-5, the J call TRBJ1-5; no definite D call. The CDR3 is made up of 13 amino acids. Looked up from germline, CDR1 is MNHEY and CDR2 is SVGAGI. V lost 5 bases and J lost 0, with 5 bases in between. The CDR3 DNA reads TGTGCCAGCAGTATTCATAGCAATCAGCCCCAGCATTTT. It codes for CASSIHSNQPQHF.

The gene calls are TRBV3-1 (or the pseudogene TRBV3-2) and TRBJ2-7, with no clear D. The CDR3 is made up of 15 amino acids. In germline, CDR1 is LGHDT, CDR2 YNNKEL (reference sequence). V gave up 5 bases and J gave up 3 bases, with 17 bases separating them. In DNA, the CDR3 is TGTGCCAGCAGCTTAACGCAGGTAAACATCTACGAGCAGTACTTC. This codes for CASSLTQVNIYEQYF.

V gene TRBV5-8 combines with J gene TRBJ1-1, with 8 bases matching TRBD1. The CDR3 loop spans 15 amino acids. V lost 4 bases, J lost 1 base, and 6 bases stayed unmatched. In germline, CDR1 is SGHTS, CDR2 YDEGEE. The DNA of the CDR3 is TGTGCCAGCAGCATGGGGACAGGATCGAACACTGAAGCTTTCTTT. Residues: CASSMGTGSNTEAFF.

This clone was counted once. This chain uses TRBV29-1 with TRBJ1-1, with a tentative D call TRBD1 (6 bases). Trimming pared 0 bases from V and 0 bases from J, leaving 20 bases between. The V gene's germline CDR1 is SQVTM and CDR2 ANQGSEA. The CDR3 covers 18 residues. CDR3 nucleotide sequence: TGCAGCGTTGAAGATCGGGCGCATACAGGGCGCATGAACACTGAAGCTTTCTTT. Translated, it gives CSVEDRAHTGRMNTEAFF.

The chain has TRBV10-3 and TRBJ2-7, with 10 bases identical to TRBD2. The CDR3 is 15 residues long. With V trimmed by 11 bases and J by 5 bases, 15 bases remained unmatched. Germline V gene lookup returns CDR1 ENHRY and CDR2 SYGVKD. The CDR3, as DNA: TGTGCCCTCGCGCAGCGGGGGGGCCTAAGCAACGAGCAGTACTTC. This codes for CALAQRGGLSNEQYF.

This clone has only a few counts. J is TRBJ1-6 and V is TRBV19; a possible D gene is TRBD1 (6 bases). Germline V gene data show CDR1 as LNHDA and CDR2 as SQIVND (reference sequence). CDR3 length: 15 amino acids. V was trimmed by 7 bases and J by 7 bases, leaving 17 bases between them. DNA of the CDR3: TGTGCCAGTAAATCAGCAGGGGTCGGGAATTCACCCCTCCACTTT. Residues: CASKSAGVGNSPLHF.

This sequence joins TRBV7-2 and TRBJ2-2, with 7 bases aligning to TRBD2. Germline trimming cut 5 bases from V and 3 bases from J; bases unmatched to any gene: 6. The CDR3 runs to 15 residues. CDR1 is SGHTA and CDR2 is FQGNSA in the germline V gene. CDR3: CASSGLVGYTGELFF. As DNA, the CDR3 is TGTGCCAGCAGCGGACTAGTCGGCTACACCGGGGAGCTGTTTTTT.

The genes are TRBV3-1 (or the pseudogene TRBV3-2) and TRBJ1-6; 7 nucleotides line up with TRBD1. The CDR3 spans 14 residues. In germline, CDR1 is LGHDT, CDR2 YNNKEL (reference sequence). V gave up 4 bases and J gave up 7 bases; unmatched junction bases: 4. As DNA, the CDR3 is TGTGCCAGCAGCCCGGGACAGACAAATTCACCCCTCCACTTT. This translates into CASSPGQTNSPLHF.